This T cell receptor beta chain was profiled in a study of T cell clonality in common variable immunodeficiency. About this clone itself: Its antigen is not identified. The CDR3 end is not reached by the read, which stops 3 residues before it; the germline J gene fills it in.

Libraries were prepared by immunoSEQ multiplex PCR; TCRdb keeps only in-frame clonotypes and omits some of them. This sample carries about 33,000 clones, none of them present only once. Overall study findings and caveats: Compared with healthy controls, CVID subjects showed increased TCRbeta clonality, mostly in about a third. Compared with controls, CVID subjects had fewer shared TCRbeta clones. Reportedly, TCR beta sequences from common variable immunodeficiency showed fewer deletions and N-nucleotide insertions.

In germline, CDR1 is SGHVS, CDR2 FNYEAQ. The germline V and J ends were trimmed by 1 base and 8 bases, with 14 bases remaining between them. The CDR3 runs to 15 residues. Replacement immunoglobulin had been given to every CVID subject for at least one year. The sequence came from a human donor with common variable immunodeficiency. The V gene is TRBV7-6, the J gene TRBJ1-4; tentatively, D is TRBD1 (5 bases). Sequenced sample: peripheral blood mononuclear cells. The sequenced part of the CDR3 DNA is TGTGCCAGCAGCTTAGTCGGAGGACATAAGGAAAAA. Translation: CASSLVGGHKEK. Given in full, the CDR3 is CASSLVGGHKEKLFF.